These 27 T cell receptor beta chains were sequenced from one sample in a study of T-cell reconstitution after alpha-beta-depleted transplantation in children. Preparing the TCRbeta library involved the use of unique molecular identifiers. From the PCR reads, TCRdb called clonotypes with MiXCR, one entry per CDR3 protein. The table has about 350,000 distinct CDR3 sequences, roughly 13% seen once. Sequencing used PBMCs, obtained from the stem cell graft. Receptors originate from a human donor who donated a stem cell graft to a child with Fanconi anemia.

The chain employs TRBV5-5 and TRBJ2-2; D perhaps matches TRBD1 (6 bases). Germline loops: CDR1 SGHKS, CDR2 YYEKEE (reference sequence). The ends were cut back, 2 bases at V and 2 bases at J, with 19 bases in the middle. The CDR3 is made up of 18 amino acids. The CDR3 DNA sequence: TGTGCCAGCAGCTTAATCGGCCTGGTCAGGGGAAACACCGGGGAGCTGTTTTTT. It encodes CASSLIGLVRGNTGELFF.

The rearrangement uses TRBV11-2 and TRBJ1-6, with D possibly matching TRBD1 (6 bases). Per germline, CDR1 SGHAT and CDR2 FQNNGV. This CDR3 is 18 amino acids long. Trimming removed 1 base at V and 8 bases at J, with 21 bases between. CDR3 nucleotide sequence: TGTGCCAGCAGCTTAGTGGGGGTGACAGGAACGGGCTATTCACCCCTCCACTTT. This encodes CASSLVGVTGTGYSPLHF.

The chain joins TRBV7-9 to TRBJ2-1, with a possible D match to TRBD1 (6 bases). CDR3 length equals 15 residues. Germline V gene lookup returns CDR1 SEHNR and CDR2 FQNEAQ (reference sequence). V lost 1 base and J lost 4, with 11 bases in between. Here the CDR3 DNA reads TGTGCCAGCAGCTTAGTGGTAGGGGGATACAATGAGCAGTTCTTC. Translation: CASSLVVGGYNEQFF. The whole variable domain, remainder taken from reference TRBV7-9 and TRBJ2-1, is DTGVSQNPRHKITKRGQNVTFRCDPISEHNRLYWYRQTLGQGPEFLTYFQNEAQLEKSRLLSDRFSAERPKGSFSTLEIQRTEQGDSAMYLCASSLVVGGYNEQFFGPGTRLTVL.

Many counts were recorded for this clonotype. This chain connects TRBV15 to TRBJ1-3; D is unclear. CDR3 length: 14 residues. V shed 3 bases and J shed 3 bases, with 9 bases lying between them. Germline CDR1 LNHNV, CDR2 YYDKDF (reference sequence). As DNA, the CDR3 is TGTGCCACCAGCAGTGATTTATTTGGAAACACCATATATTTT. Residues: CATSSDLFGNTIYF.

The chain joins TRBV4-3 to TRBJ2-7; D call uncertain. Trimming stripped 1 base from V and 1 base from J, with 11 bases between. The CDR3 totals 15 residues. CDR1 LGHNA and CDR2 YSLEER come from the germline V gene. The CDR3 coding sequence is TGCGCCAGCAGCCAAGTGGATGACGGATCCTACGAGCAGTACTTC. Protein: CASSQVDDGSYEQYF.

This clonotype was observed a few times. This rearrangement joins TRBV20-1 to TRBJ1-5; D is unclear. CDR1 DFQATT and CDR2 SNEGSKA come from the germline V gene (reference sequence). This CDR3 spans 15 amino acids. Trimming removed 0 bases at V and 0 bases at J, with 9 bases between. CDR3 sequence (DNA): TGCAGTGCTAGAGACAGTGACTATAGCAATCAGCCCCAGCATTTT. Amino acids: CSARDSDYSNQPQHF.

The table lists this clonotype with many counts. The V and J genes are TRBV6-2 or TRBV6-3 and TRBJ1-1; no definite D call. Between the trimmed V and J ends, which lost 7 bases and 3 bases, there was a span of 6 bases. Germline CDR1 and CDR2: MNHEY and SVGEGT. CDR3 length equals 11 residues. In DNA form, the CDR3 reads TGTGCCAGCACAGGTTACACTGAAGCTTTCTTT. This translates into CASTGYTEAFF.

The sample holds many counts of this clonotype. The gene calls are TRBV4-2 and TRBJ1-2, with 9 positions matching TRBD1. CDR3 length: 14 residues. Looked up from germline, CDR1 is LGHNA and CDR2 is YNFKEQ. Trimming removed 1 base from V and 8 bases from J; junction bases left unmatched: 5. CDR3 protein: CASSQGGQGDGYTF. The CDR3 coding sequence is TGTGCCAGCAGCCAAGGGGGACAGGGTGACGGCTACACCTTC.

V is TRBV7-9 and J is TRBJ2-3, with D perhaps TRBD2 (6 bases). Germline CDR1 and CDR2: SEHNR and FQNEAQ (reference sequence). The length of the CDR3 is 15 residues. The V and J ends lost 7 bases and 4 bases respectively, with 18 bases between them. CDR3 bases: TGTGCCAGCATCTCAAAGGCTAGCGAACCAGATACGCAGTATTTT. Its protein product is CASISKASEPDTQYF.

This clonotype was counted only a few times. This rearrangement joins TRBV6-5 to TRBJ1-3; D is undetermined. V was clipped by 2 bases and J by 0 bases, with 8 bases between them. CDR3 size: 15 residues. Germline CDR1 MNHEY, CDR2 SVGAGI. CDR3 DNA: TGTGCCAGCAGTTACGACTGGAGCTCTGGAAACACCATATATTTT. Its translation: CASSYDWSSGNTIYF.

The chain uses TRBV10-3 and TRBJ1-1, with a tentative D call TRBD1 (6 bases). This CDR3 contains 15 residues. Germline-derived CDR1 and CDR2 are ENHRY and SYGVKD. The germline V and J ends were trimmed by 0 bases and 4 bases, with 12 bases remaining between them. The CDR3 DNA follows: TGTGCCATCAGTGAGTCGGCAAAGGGGGGCACTGAAGCTTTCTTT. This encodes CAISESAKGGTEAFF.

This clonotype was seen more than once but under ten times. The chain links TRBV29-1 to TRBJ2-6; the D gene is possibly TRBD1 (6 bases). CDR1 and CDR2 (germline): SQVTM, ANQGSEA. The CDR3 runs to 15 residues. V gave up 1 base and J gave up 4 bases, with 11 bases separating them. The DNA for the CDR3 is TGCAGCGTTGAAGTGGGGGCAACCGGGGCCAACGTCCTGACTTTC. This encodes CSVEVGATGANVLTF.

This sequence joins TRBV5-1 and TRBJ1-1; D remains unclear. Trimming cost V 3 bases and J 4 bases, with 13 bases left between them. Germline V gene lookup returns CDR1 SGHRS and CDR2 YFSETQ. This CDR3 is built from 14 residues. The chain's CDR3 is CASSSDPRSTEAFF. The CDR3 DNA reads TGCGCCAGCAGCTCCGATCCGAGGAGCACTGAAGCTTTCTTT.

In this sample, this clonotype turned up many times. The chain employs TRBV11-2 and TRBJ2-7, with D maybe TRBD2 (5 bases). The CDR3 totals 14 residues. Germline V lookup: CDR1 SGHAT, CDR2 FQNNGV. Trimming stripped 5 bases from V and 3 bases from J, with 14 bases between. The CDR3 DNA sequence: TGTGCCAGCAGCCCCGGAGGACTTGGCTACGAGCAGTACTTC. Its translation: CASSPGGLGYEQYF.

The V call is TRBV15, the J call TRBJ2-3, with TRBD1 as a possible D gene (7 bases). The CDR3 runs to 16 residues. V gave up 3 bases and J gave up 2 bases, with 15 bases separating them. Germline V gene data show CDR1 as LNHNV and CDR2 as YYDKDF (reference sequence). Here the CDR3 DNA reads TGTGCCACCAGCAGGCGGAGGGGGCGGCCCACAGATACGCAGTATTTT. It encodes CATSRRRGRPTDTQYF.

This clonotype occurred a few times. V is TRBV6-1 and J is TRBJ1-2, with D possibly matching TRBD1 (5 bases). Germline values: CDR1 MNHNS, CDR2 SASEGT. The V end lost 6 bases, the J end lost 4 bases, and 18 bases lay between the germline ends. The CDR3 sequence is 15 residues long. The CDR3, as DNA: TGTGCCAGCAGCCCCAGGTCAGGGCTTGGCTATGGCTACACCTTC. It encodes CASSPRSGLGYGYTF.

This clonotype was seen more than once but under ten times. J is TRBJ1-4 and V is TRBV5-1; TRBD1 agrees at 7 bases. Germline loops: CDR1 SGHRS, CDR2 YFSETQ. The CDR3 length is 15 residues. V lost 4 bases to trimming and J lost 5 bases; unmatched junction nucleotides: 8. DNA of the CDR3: TGCGCCAGCAGCAGATCCGGGACAGCAAATGAAAAACTGTTTTTT. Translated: CASSRSGTANEKLFF.

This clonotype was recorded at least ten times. The DNA of the CDR3 is TGTGCCAGCAAAGATTACGATATGGATGTCAATCAGCCCCAGCATTTT. Residues: CASKDYDMDVNQPQHF. J is TRBJ1-5 and V is TRBV6-5; D not resolved. Trimming cost V 7 bases and J 3 bases, with 19 bases left between them. Germline lookup yields CDR1 MNHEY and CDR2 SVGAGI. The CDR3 is 16 residues long.

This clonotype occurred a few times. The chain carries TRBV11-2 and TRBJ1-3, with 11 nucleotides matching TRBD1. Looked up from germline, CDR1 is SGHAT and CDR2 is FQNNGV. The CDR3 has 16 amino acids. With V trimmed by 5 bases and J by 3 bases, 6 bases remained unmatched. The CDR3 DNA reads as TGTGCCAGCAGCCTCCGGACAGGGGGCCGTGGAAACACCATATATTTT. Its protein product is CASSLRTGGRGNTIYF.

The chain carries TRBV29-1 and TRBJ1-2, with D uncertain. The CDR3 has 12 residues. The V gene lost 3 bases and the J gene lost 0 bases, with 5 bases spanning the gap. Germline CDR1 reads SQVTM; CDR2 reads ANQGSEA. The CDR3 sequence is CSVEAPNYGYTF. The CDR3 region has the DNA TGCAGCGTTGAGGCCCCTAACTATGGCTACACCTTC.

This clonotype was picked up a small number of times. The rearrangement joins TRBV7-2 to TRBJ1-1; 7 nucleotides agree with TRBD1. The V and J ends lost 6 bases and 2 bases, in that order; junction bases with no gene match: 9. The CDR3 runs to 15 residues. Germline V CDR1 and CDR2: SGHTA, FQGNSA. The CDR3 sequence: CASRPLRTGNTEAFF. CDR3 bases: TGTGCCAGCAGACCACTGAGGACAGGAAACACTGAAGCTTTCTTT.

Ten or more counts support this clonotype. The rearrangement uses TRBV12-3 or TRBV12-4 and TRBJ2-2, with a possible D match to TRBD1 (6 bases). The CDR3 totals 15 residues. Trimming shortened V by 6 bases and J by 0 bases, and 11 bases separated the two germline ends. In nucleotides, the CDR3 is TGTGCCAGCAGACATGGGACACCGAACACCGGGGAGCTGTTTTTT. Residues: CASRHGTPNTGELFF.

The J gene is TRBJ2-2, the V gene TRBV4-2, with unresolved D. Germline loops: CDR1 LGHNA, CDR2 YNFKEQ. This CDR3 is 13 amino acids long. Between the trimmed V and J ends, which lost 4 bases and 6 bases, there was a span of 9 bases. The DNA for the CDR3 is TGTGCCAGCAGCCCTGGAATCCCCGGGGAGCTGTTTTTT. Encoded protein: CASSPGIPGELFF.

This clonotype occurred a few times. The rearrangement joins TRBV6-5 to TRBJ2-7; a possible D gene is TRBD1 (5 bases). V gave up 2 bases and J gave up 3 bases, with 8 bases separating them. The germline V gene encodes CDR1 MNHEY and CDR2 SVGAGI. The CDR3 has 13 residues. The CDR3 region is CASSYRGNYEQYF. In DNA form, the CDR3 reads TGTGCCAGCAGTTACAGGGGCAACTACGAGCAGTACTTC.

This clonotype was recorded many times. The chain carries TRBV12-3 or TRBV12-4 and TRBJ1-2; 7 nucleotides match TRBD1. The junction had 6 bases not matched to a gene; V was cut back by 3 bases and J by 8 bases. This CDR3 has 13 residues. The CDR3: CASSLHRGNGYTF. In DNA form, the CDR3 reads TGTGCCAGCAGTTTGCACAGGGGAAACGGCTACACCTTC.

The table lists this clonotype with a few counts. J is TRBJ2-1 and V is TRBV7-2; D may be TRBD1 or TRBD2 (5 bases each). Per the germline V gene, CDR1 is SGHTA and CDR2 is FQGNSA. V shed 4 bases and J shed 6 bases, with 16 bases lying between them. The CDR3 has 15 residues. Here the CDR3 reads CASSSAEFGGNEQFF. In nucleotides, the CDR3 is TGTGCCAGCAGCTCCGCGGAATTTGGGGGCAATGAGCAGTTCTTC.

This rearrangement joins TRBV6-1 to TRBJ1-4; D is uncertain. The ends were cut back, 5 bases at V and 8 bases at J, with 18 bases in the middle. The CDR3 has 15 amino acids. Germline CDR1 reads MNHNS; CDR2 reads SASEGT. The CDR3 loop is CASSQKWGNDEKLFF. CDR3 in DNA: TGTGCCAGCAGTCAGAAATGGGGTAACGACGAAAAACTGTTTTTT.